This TCR beta chain was identified during a study of human T cells and chemical hapten exposure. Study results and limitations: In comparison with controls, expanded TCRs gave rise to a significantly larger number of large CDR3 similarity clusters.

The V and J ends lost 2 bases and 1 base respectively, with 15 bases between them. CDR3 length equals 16 residues. The germline CDR1 and CDR2 sequences are MNHNS and SASEGT. Time point specified: pre-sensitization, week 0. Sample treatment: therapeutic diphenylcyclopropenone sensitization with weekly scalp DPC. Every donor had alopecia and was 18 to 70 years old; all were suitable for DPC. It was from unfractionated whole blood that total RNA was extracted. TCRdb processed the RACE reads anew with MiXCR; each CDR3 protein has one entry. The table has about 260,000 distinct CDR3 sequences, about 9.4% seen once. This clonotype was observed many times. Antigen unknown.

The TCR originated in a woman in her thirties or forties with alopecia areata. Some clones in this sample may be carry-over from other donors' samples. The chain employs TRBV6-1 and TRBJ2-7; D gene unclear. Source: whole blood, taken in connection with sensitization to the hapten diphenylcyclopropenone (DPC). The chain's CDR3 is CASSERVGSPSYEQYF. In DNA, the CDR3 is TGTGCCAGCAGTGAAAGGGTTGGGTCTCCATCCTACGAGCAGTACTTC.